Listed below are T cell receptor beta chains from one sample, sequenced in a study of identical twins. TCRdb reprocessed the 5' RACE reads with MiXCR, giving one entry per CDR3 protein. The table includes some 440,000 distinct CDR3 sequences, less than 25% detected once. These sequences were also reported in another study, on T cells expressing NK-cell markers.

Input material: CD4+ T cells sorted from blood. Receptors originate from a woman aged 18-29 years in good health. Both conserved end residues are part of each CDR3. A D gene is named only where the DNA matches it firmly. Only part of the rows carry a size: once, few, many, or a class if the clone is expanded.

TRBV7-2	TRBJ2-5	TRBD2	.	TGTGCCAGCAGCTTACCCGGACTAGCGGGAATGCAGGAGACCCAGTACTTC	CASSLPGLAGMQETQYF
TRBV29-1	TRBJ2-3	.	medium-sized	TGCAGCGTTGAACCAGGGGAGGTTGCAGATACGCAGTATTTT	CSVEPGEVADTQYF
TRBV7-2	TRBJ2-3	.	few	TGTGCCAGCAGCTTAGTGGACCCGTCTGTCGCAGATACGCAGTATTTT	CASSLVDPSVADTQYF
TRBV2	TRBJ2-2	.	few	TGTGCCAGCAGTCTTCCAGCTTGGACTTACACCGGGGAGCTGTTTTTT	CASSLPAWTYTGELFF
TRBV5-1	TRBJ2-1	.	few	TGCGCCAGCAGCTTGGTGAGGGACAATGAGCAGTTCTTC	CASSLVRDNEQFF
TRBV3-1	TRBJ2-5	.	few	TGTGCCAGCAGCCGAAGAGGAAAGACCCAGTACTTC	CASSRRGKTQYF
TRBV5-1	TRBJ2-1	.	few	TGCGCCTCGGGGCGACAGGGAGGTAGCAATGAGCAGTTCTTC	CASGRQGGSNEQFF
TRBV6-2/TRBV6-3	TRBJ1-1	.	few	TGTGCCAGCAGTCGCGACAGCACTGAAGCTTTCTTT	CASSRDSTEAFF
TRBV3-1	TRBJ2-7	.	many	TGTGCCAGCAGCCAAGGCTACAGGGCCCACGAGCAGTACTTC	CASSQGYRAHEQYF
TRBV30	TRBJ2-3	.	.	TGTGCCTGGAGCCGATCCTCGGCAGATACGCAGTATTTT	CAWSRSSADTQYF
TRBV10-3	TRBJ2-5	TRBD2	.	TGTGCCATCACCCGGACTAGCGGGGGTGGTGAGACCCAGTACTTC	CAITRTSGGGETQYF
TRBV4-3	TRBJ2-3	TRBD2	once	TGCGCCAGCAGCCAAGTTTCCCAGAAACTAGCGGGAGGGACAGATACGCAGTATTTT	CASSQVSQKLAGGTDTQYF
TRBV4-3	TRBJ2-3	.	.	TGCGCCAGCAGCTACCGCCTTTCCCTTGTCGGCTCAGATACGCAGTATTTT	CASSYRLSLVGSDTQYF
TRBV20-1	TRBJ2-7	TRBD2	.	TGCAGTGCAGGACTAGCTTTGGGGGAGCAGTACTTC	CSAGLALGEQYF
TRBV20-1	TRBJ2-1	TRBD2	few	TGCAGTGCTAGACCGTTCGGACTAGCTTCCTACAATGAGCAGTTCTTC	CSARPFGLASYNEQFF
TRBV7-6	TRBJ2-1	.	.	TGTGCCAGCAGCTTACAGGGCTACTCCTACAATGAGCAGTTCTTC	CASSLQGYSYNEQFF
TRBV29-1	TRBJ2-1	.	.	TGCAGCGTTGCGGACATAGGTGCGTTCTTC	CSVADIGAFF
TRBV6-1	TRBJ2-5	.	.	TGTGCCAGCAGTGACCTAGCGCGAGAGACCCAGTACTTC	CASSDLARETQYF
TRBV20-1	TRBJ2-3	TRBD2	.	TGCAGTGCGCCGAAACCCGGGACTAGCGACACAGATACGCAGTATTTT	CSAPKPGTSDTDTQYF
TRBV20-1	TRBJ1-5	.	many	TGCAGTGCTAGCAACCGCCCTAATCAGCCCCAGCATTTT	CSASNRPNQPQHF
TRBV6-5	TRBJ1-2	TRBD1	.	TGTGCCAGCGGTTGGCGCCGCACTTCAGGGGGTTATGGCTACACCTTC	CASGWRRTSGGYGYTF
TRBV5-1	TRBJ2-1	TRBD1	.	TGCGCCAGCGCCCCCCCGGGACAGGGGTTCAATGAGCAGTTCTTC	CASAPPGQGFNEQFF
TRBV5-8	TRBJ1-1	.	many	TGTGCCAGCAGCTTGAGGGTGAGGAGCACTGAAGCTTTCTTT	CASSLRVRSTEAFF
TRBV20-1	TRBJ2-7	.	few	TGCAGTGCTAGAGCCGTGGACAGAGAAGATAACGAGCAGTACTTC	CSARAVDREDNEQYF
TRBV20-1	TRBJ2-1	TRBD2	.	TGCAGTGCTAGTAGCGGGAACAATGAGCAGTTCTTC	CSASSGNNEQFF
TRBV28	TRBJ2-7	.	few	TGTGCCAGCAGTTTCCTCCGGACGGCTCCTGAGCAGTACTTC	CASSFLRTAPEQYF
TRBV12-3/TRBV12-4	TRBJ2-1	TRBD2	many	TGTGCCAGCACGGCTAGCGGGAGCCTGTGGGGGGAGCAGTTCTTC	CASTASGSLWGEQFF
TRBV2	TRBJ2-2	.	many	TGTGCCAGCAGTGAACAAGGGGTTTCGAACACCGGGGAGCTGTTTTTT	CASSEQGVSNTGELFF
TRBV12-3/TRBV12-4	TRBJ2-5	TRBD2	.	TGTGCCAGCAGCCCTTCTAAGCGGGGGGCGCAGACCCAGTACTTC	CASSPSKRGAQTQYF
TRBV20-1	TRBJ2-5	.	.	TGCAGTGCCCTCTCGGACAGACAAGAGACCCAGTACTTC	CSALSDRQETQYF
TRBV5-1	TRBJ2-3	TRBD2	few	TGCGCCAGCAGCTTGGCGGGGGGAATTAGAAGCACAGATACGCAGTATTTT	CASSLAGGIRSTDTQYF
TRBV5-1	TRBJ2-3	.	.	TGCGCCAGCAGCTTATTGGGCGGGTCAGATACGCAGTATTTT	CASSLLGGSDTQYF
TRBV29-1	TRBJ2-3	.	.	TGCAGCGCTGACAGGTCCACAGATACGCAGTATTTT	CSADRSTDTQYF
TRBV12-3/TRBV12-4	TRBJ2-7	TRBD2	.	TGTGCCAGCAGTCCCCCGGTTGGGGGGGAGGCCGGAGACCAGTACTTC	CASSPPVGGEAGDQYF
TRBV7-8	TRBJ2-2	TRBD2	.	TGTGCCAGCAGTTCCGGACTAGCCACCGGGGAGCTGTTTTTT	CASSSGLATGELFF
TRBV9	TRBJ2-7	TRBD2	.	TGTGCCAGCAGCGTAAACCCGATAGCGGGAGGGTCGGTCCAGTACTTC	CASSVNPIAGGSVQYF
TRBV29-1	TRBJ1-2	TRBD1	.	TGCAGCGTTGAGACAGGGTATCTCCCTGGCTACACCTTC	CSVETGYLPGYTF
TRBV11-2	TRBJ1-1	.	.	TGTGCCAGCAGCGCCCGGACAGAAAACACTGAAGCTTTCTTT	CASSARTENTEAFF
TRBV5-1	TRBJ2-3	.	few	TGCGCCAGCAGCCAAGCGAGGACCTTAGCAGATACGCAGTATTTT	CASSQARTLADTQYF
TRBV4-2	TRBJ2-3	TRBD2	few	TGTGCCAGCAGCCACTCGCCCCTAGCGGTGGTGGCAGATACGCAGTATTTT	CASSHSPLAVVADTQYF
TRBV6-2/TRBV6-3	TRBJ2-1	TRBD2	.	TGTGCCAGCAGCCCTACCCGGACTAGCGGTTACAATGAGCAGTTCTTC	CASSPTRTSGYNEQFF
TRBV6-2/TRBV6-3	TRBJ2-1	TRBD2	few	TGTGCCAGCAGCCGATCCCGGGAGGGTGTGCAGTTCTTC	CASSRSREGVQFF
TRBV20-1	TRBJ1-6	.	.	TGCAGTGCTCGTGAGGGGGGCTCCTATAATTCACCCCTCCACTTT	CSAREGGSYNSPLHF
TRBV2	TRBJ2-7	TRBD2	few	TGTGCCAGCAGGAAACTAGCGGGTGAGACCTACGAGCAGTACTTC	CASRKLAGETYEQYF
TRBV7-2	TRBJ2-7	TRBD2	.	TGTGCCAGCAGCTTAGTAGCGGGGTTCTCCTACGAGCAGTACTTC	CASSLVAGFSYEQYF
TRBV5-5	TRBJ2-1	.	many	TGTGCCAGCAGCCCGGACGGTGGCTCCTACAATGAGCAGTTCTTC	CASSPDGGSYNEQFF
TRBV9	TRBJ2-7	.	.	TGTGCCAGCAGCGTAGGCAGGGGCTTTACCTACGAGCAGTACTTC	CASSVGRGFTYEQYF
TRBV5-1	TRBJ2-5	TRBD2	few	TGCGCCAGCAGCTTGGCCGCTGCTAGCGGGACCTCCCAAGAGACCCAGTACTTC	CASSLAAASGTSQETQYF
TRBV18	TRBJ2-3	TRBD1	.	TGTGCCAGCTCCCGCAGGGGACAGGGATCCACAGATACGCAGTATTTT	CASSRRGQGSTDTQYF
TRBV11-3	TRBJ2-2	.	.	TGTGCCAGCAGCTTTGCATTCGGGGAGCTGTTTTTT	CASSFAFGELFF
TRBV27	TRBJ2-1	TRBD1	few	TGTGCCAGCAGTTTACAGGGGGCGATACGTACAGGGGAGCAGTTCTTC	CASSLQGAIRTGEQFF
TRBV7-3	TRBJ2-2	.	.	TGTGCCAGCAGCTTAACGTACCCCGGGGAGCTGTTTTTT	CASSLTYPGELFF